Given below is one TCR beta chain in context. Source study methods: The authors estimated nucleated cell counts from reference gene primer amplification. Assay: immunoSEQ multiplex PCR; the TCRdb copy retains only in-frame clones and omits some. The DNA gave D and trimming, while V, J and clone size come from that table. The repertoire has 150,000 to 180,000 clones, roughly nine tenths of them found once; the top ten carry over 0.45%. Germline lookup yields CDR1 SQVTM and CDR2 ANQGSEA. Trimming cost V 4 bases and J 0 bases, with 9 bases left between them. This CDR3 has 13 amino acids. This specimen belongs to a study of blood T cell repertoires in COVID-19. Study summary: The samples span acute and convalescent COVID-19 from the United States, Italy and Spain. PBMCs, B-cell-depleted T cells, or T cells provided the cDNA or gDNA that made up the material.

V usage is TRBV29-1 and J usage is TRBJ1-1; D gene uncertain. The source of this sequence is a man between 45 and 60 years old with acute or convalescent COVID-19. Sequencing was carried out using peripheral blood. CDR3 DNA: TGCAGCGTTGCTAACAGAATGAACACTGAAGCTTTCTTT. Residues: CSVANRMNTEAFF.